The present entry profiles one T cell receptor beta chain with its context. Its specificity is not known. This entry belongs to a study of shared clonotypes between healthy human individuals. Data came from immunoSEQ multiplex PCR; TCRdb stores just in-frame clones and leaves some out. The sample shows 300,000 to 400,000 clones, roughly 84% of them seen only once. Study outcomes and limitations: Donors were few, which limited the genetic and exposure-history diversity represented. For sorted subsets, rarefaction showed incomplete sequencing despite large depth. Deeper or shallower sequencing was expected to change how clonotypes are shared among donors. Compared with memory subsets, naive subsets generally had larger estimated richness.

Material for sequencing was memory CD8+ T cells sorted from blood. Subset reported: CD45RO+ cells pooled with CCR7-negative TemRA cells. The source of this sequence is a man younger than 35 in good health.

The CDR3 region has the DNA TGTGCCAGCAGCCCCTCTCTATATGGCTACACCTTC. This gives the protein CASSPSLYGYTF. The chain joins TRBV11-2 to TRBJ1-2; D gene uncertain. Trimming shortened V by 5 bases and J by 5 bases, and 9 bases separated the two germline ends. Germline V CDR1 and CDR2: SGHAT, FQNNGV. This CDR3 region has 12 residues.